This section outlines one T cell receptor beta chain sequence together with its context. Its antigen is unknown. With 60 Vbeta and 13 Jbeta primers, the PCR was carried out. Assay used: immunoSEQ multiplex PCR; TCRdb lists only in-frame clones, some missing. The table has some 130,000 clones, roughly four fifths seen once. This specimen belongs to a study of cytomegalovirus exposure and HLA in healthy donors. Germline-derived CDR1 and CDR2 are MNHEY and SMNVEV (reference sequence). The V end was cut by 5 bases, the J end by 2 bases, with 19 bases between. The length of the CDR3 is 17 residues. Study-wide findings and caveats: For TCR beta chains, V- and J-gene trimming was later linked to a missense DCLRE1C variant.

V and J are TRBV27 and TRBJ2-1, with D perhaps TRBD2 (6 bases). The specimen was PBMCs. This clonotype originated in a woman aged 55-70 years in good health and CMV-seronegative. The CDR3 DNA sequence: TGTGCCAGCAGTAGACTCGGCGGGGCGGAACCCTACAATGAGCAGTTCTTC. This gives the protein CASSRLGGAEPYNEQFF.